This is a list of T cell receptor beta chains from one sample in a study. Each CDR3 protein gets one entry after TCRdb re-called the 5' RACE reads with MiXCR. The sample includes under 60,000 distinct CDR3 sequences, roughly 28% of them seen just once. The sample consisted of naive CD4+ T cells sorted from blood. The receptors derive from a female donor with breast cancer. Both conserved end residues are part of each CDR3. Each record gives: V gene, D gene, J gene, clone size, CDR3 DNA, CDR3 protein. A D gene is named only where the DNA matches it firmly. Size tells how often a clone was seen (once, few, many) or the class of an expanded clone, and some rows leave it out.

v_gene: TRBV3-1; d_gene: -; j_gene: TRBJ2-1; abundance: -; CDR3nt: TGTGCCAGCAGCCAAGTAAGCTCCTACAACGAGCAGTTCTTC; CDR3aa: CASSQVSSYNEQFF
v_gene: TRBV29-1; d_gene: TRBD1; j_gene: TRBJ2-7; abundance: -; CDR3nt: TGCAGCGTAGCCGCGACAGGGCGTACCTACGAGCAGTACTTC; CDR3aa: CSVAATGRTYEQYF
v_gene: TRBV6-5; d_gene: TRBD1; j_gene: TRBJ1-2; abundance: many; CDR3nt: TGTGCCAGCAGTTACTCTACAGGGGGGTATTATGGCTACACCTTC; CDR3aa: CASSYSTGGYYGYTF
v_gene: TRBV6-2/TRBV6-3; d_gene: TRBD1; j_gene: TRBJ2-2; abundance: -; CDR3nt: TGTGCCAGCACACCGGGACAGGTTATCTCGGGCACCGGGGAGCTGTTTTTT; CDR3aa: CASTPGQVISGTGELFF
v_gene: TRBV4-2; d_gene: TRBD2; j_gene: TRBJ2-1; abundance: -; CDR3nt: TGTGCCAGCAGCCGAACTAGCGGGGGGGCCTTGCGGCAGTTCTTC; CDR3aa: CASSRTSGGALRQFF
v_gene: TRBV3-1; d_gene: -; j_gene: TRBJ1-1; abundance: -; CDR3nt: TGTGCCAGTAGCCAAGAATTGGAAGTTAACACTGAAGCTTTCTTT; CDR3aa: CASSQELEVNTEAFF
v_gene: TRBV6-1; d_gene: -; j_gene: TRBJ2-2; abundance: -; CDR3nt: TGTACCAGCATAAGGGCCCAGAACACCGGGGAGCTGTTTTTT; CDR3aa: CTSIRAQNTGELFF
v_gene: TRBV6-5; d_gene: TRBD1; j_gene: TRBJ1-1; abundance: -; CDR3nt: TGTGCCAGCAGTCCCTCCGGGACAGGGACGTTGGCTTTCTTT; CDR3aa: CASSPSGTGTLAFF
v_gene: TRBV7-3; d_gene: TRBD2; j_gene: TRBJ2-1; abundance: -; CDR3nt: TGTGCCAGCAGCTCAATGACTAGCGGGGGCCCCCCCTACAATGAGCAGTTCTTC; CDR3aa: CASSSMTSGGPPYNEQFF
v_gene: TRBV12-3/TRBV12-4; d_gene: -; j_gene: TRBJ2-7; abundance: many; CDR3nt: TGTGCCAGCAGTTTAAGGGGAACCTACGAGCAGTACTTC; CDR3aa: CASSLRGTYEQYF
v_gene: TRBV6-2/TRBV6-3; d_gene: -; j_gene: TRBJ1-5; abundance: -; CDR3nt: TGTGCCAGCAGCCCGGCTACAGGGCGTCAGCTCCAGCATTTT; CDR3aa: CASSPATGRQLQHF
v_gene: TRBV12-3/TRBV12-4; d_gene: -; j_gene: TRBJ2-7; abundance: -; CDR3nt: TGTGCCAGCAGTTTATCCCGAGTGGACAGAAATTACGAGCAGTACTTC; CDR3aa: CASSLSRVDRNYEQYF
v_gene: TRBV9; d_gene: TRBD2; j_gene: TRBJ2-3; abundance: few; CDR3nt: TGTGCCAGCAGCCGGGGGGCAGATACGCAGTATTTT; CDR3aa: CASSRGADTQYF
v_gene: TRBV20-1; d_gene: -; j_gene: TRBJ1-4; abundance: few; CDR3nt: TGCAGTGCTAGAGATCTACCCAGCAGGGCGACTAATGAAAAACTGTTTTTT; CDR3aa: CSARDLPSRATNEKLFF
v_gene: TRBV7-2; d_gene: -; j_gene: TRBJ2-1; abundance: few; CDR3nt: TGTGCCAGCAGCTACAAAAGTCGGGGTTTCGAGCAGTTCTTC; CDR3aa: CASSYKSRGFEQFF
v_gene: TRBV5-1; d_gene: TRBD1; j_gene: TRBJ2-1; abundance: -; CDR3nt: TGCGCCAGCAGCAAACAGGGGAGCTCCTACAATGAGCAGTCCTTC; CDR3aa: CASSKQGSSYNEQSF
v_gene: TRBV6-5; d_gene: TRBD1; j_gene: TRBJ1-6; abundance: medium-sized; CDR3nt: TGTGCCAGCAGTTCGGCAGGGGGATTACGTTCACCCCTCCACTTT; CDR3aa: CASSSAGGLRSPLHF
v_gene: TRBV5-1; d_gene: -; j_gene: TRBJ1-4; abundance: few; CDR3nt: TGCGCCAGCAGCTCCTACGATGCAACTAATGAAAAACTGTTTTTT; CDR3aa: CASSSYDATNEKLFF
v_gene: TRBV4-1; d_gene: TRBD2; j_gene: TRBJ2-7; abundance: -; CDR3nt: TGCGCCAGCAGCCAAAGCCCCGTACTAGCGGGAGTTGGCGAGCAGTACTTC; CDR3aa: CASSQSPVLAGVGEQYF
v_gene: TRBV3-1; d_gene: -; j_gene: TRBJ1-2; abundance: few; CDR3nt: TGTACCAGCAGCCTCGGAACACAGAGCTATGGCTACACCTTC; CDR3aa: CTSSLGTQSYGYTF
v_gene: TRBV4-3; d_gene: TRBD2; j_gene: TRBJ2-6; abundance: -; CDR3nt: TGCGCCAGCAGCCAAGAACCGGGGGGGGGATTCCTCTCTGGGGCCAACGTCCTGACTTTC; CDR3aa: CASSQEPGGGFLSGANVLTF
v_gene: TRBV7-7; d_gene: -; j_gene: TRBJ2-1; abundance: -; CDR3nt: TGTGCCAGCAGCCTCGGACTCGACAATGAGCAGTTCTTC; CDR3aa: CASSLGLDNEQFF
v_gene: TRBV3-1; d_gene: -; j_gene: TRBJ2-4; abundance: -; CDR3nt: TGTGCCAGCAGCCAAGTGGGCGGCATTCAGTACTTC; CDR3aa: CASSQVGGIQYF
v_gene: TRBV12-3/TRBV12-4; d_gene: TRBD1; j_gene: TRBJ2-7; abundance: few; CDR3nt: TGTGCCAGCAGCCCCCCGGACAGGGGGCTTTACGAGCAGTACTTC; CDR3aa: CASSPPDRGLYEQYF
v_gene: TRBV7-2; d_gene: -; j_gene: TRBJ1-1; abundance: -; CDR3nt: TGTGCCAGCACGCGACAGCGCCCTTCGGGTGAAGCTTTCTTT; CDR3aa: CASTRQRPSGEAFF
v_gene: TRBV7-2; d_gene: -; j_gene: TRBJ1-2; abundance: -; CDR3nt: TGTGCCAGCAGCTTGGGGAGGGACAAAATTAGGCATGGCTACACCTTC; CDR3aa: CASSLGRDKIRHGYTF
v_gene: TRBV5-1; d_gene: -; j_gene: TRBJ1-3; abundance: few; CDR3nt: TGCGCCAGCAGCTTGGAAGTCACCTTCTCTGGAAACACCATATATTTT; CDR3aa: CASSLEVTFSGNTIYF
v_gene: TRBV20-1; d_gene: -; j_gene: TRBJ2-4; abundance: many; CDR3nt: TGCAGTGCCACCACCGGGGCCCCAGCACAAAACATTCAGTACTTC; CDR3aa: CSATTGAPAQNIQYF
v_gene: TRBV10-3; d_gene: -; j_gene: TRBJ2-7; abundance: -; CDR3nt: TGTGCCATCAGTGGCCGGGGTGTCTCCTACGAGCAGTACTTC; CDR3aa: CAISGRGVSYEQYF
v_gene: TRBV30; d_gene: -; j_gene: TRBJ2-1; abundance: -; CDR3nt: TGTGCCTGGACCAGGAGGGCCGGGGCTCAGCAGTTCTTC; CDR3aa: CAWTRRAGAQQFF
v_gene: TRBV10-2; d_gene: -; j_gene: TRBJ2-3; abundance: -; CDR3nt: TGCGCCAGCAGTGACCCCGGGGCGGGCCCCAGGGATACGCAGTATTTT; CDR3aa: CASSDPGAGPRDTQYF
v_gene: TRBV2; d_gene: -; j_gene: TRBJ1-1; abundance: -; CDR3nt: TGTGCCAGCAGCGACGACAGTGGGCTCTCAGCTTTCTTT; CDR3aa: CASSDDSGLSAFF
v_gene: TRBV29-1; d_gene: TRBD1; j_gene: TRBJ2-6; abundance: few; CDR3nt: TGCAGCGCTCCGACAGGGACGGGGGCCAACGTCCTGACTTTC; CDR3aa: CSAPTGTGANVLTF
v_gene: TRBV29-1; d_gene: -; j_gene: TRBJ1-5; abundance: medium-sized; CDR3nt: TGCAGCGTTGTTAGCTCTCCAGGTCAGCCCCAGCATTTT; CDR3aa: CSVVSSPGQPQHF
v_gene: TRBV3-1; d_gene: -; j_gene: TRBJ2-5; abundance: -; CDR3nt: TGTGCCAGCAGCTCCTTGGGACGGAATCAAGAGACCCAGTACTTC; CDR3aa: CASSSLGRNQETQYF
v_gene: TRBV28; d_gene: -; j_gene: TRBJ1-1; abundance: many; CDR3nt: TGTGCCAGCAGTCCGGCAGGGATGAACACTGAAGCTTTCTTT; CDR3aa: CASSPAGMNTEAFF
v_gene: TRBV20-1; d_gene: TRBD2; j_gene: TRBJ2-3; abundance: -; CDR3nt: TGCAGTGCTAGGAGAGCGGGGGGGATTACAGATACGCAGTATTTT; CDR3aa: CSARRAGGITDTQYF
v_gene: TRBV12-3/TRBV12-4; d_gene: -; j_gene: TRBJ1-6; abundance: medium-sized; CDR3nt: TGTGCCAGCAGTTATTTTGCAAACCCGGATTCACCCCTCCACTTT; CDR3aa: CASSYFANPDSPLHF
v_gene: TRBV7-2; d_gene: -; j_gene: TRBJ1-5; abundance: -; CDR3nt: TGTGCCAGCAGCTTCTTTCAAGGGATCAGTCAGCCCCAGCATTTT; CDR3aa: CASSFFQGISQPQHF
v_gene: TRBV7-2; d_gene: TRBD2; j_gene: TRBJ2-2; abundance: few; CDR3nt: TGTGCCAGCAGCCCAGGGACTAGCGGGAGAGCCGGGGAGCTGTTTTTT; CDR3aa: CASSPGTSGRAGELFF
v_gene: TRBV7-2; d_gene: -; j_gene: TRBJ2-7; abundance: -; CDR3nt: TGTGCCAGCAGCTCAGGTGGTAACGAGCAGTACTTC; CDR3aa: CASSSGGNEQYF
v_gene: TRBV7-9; d_gene: TRBD1; j_gene: TRBJ1-1; abundance: few; CDR3nt: TGTGCCAGCAGCTCGGACAGGGGTTTCACTGAAGCTTTCTTT; CDR3aa: CASSSDRGFTEAFF
v_gene: TRBV6-1; d_gene: -; j_gene: TRBJ2-7; abundance: -; CDR3nt: TGTGCCGGCAGTGGGCTAATCATCTACGAGCAGTACTTC; CDR3aa: CAGSGLIIYEQYF
v_gene: TRBV7-2; d_gene: TRBD1; j_gene: TRBJ1-6; abundance: -; CDR3nt: TGTGCCAGCAGCTTCCGGGACAGTAATTCACCCCTCCACTTT; CDR3aa: CASSFRDSNSPLHF